This T cell receptor (beta chain) was obtained from a study of T cell responses to AZD1222 COVID-19 vaccine. For this clone: What it binds is unknown.

V lost 7 bases to trimming and J lost 2 bases, with 12 bases between them. Germline loops: CDR1 MDHEN, CDR2 SYDVKM. The CDR3 spans 13 residues. Study-wide results and limits: Per reports, nearly half of all spike-specific TCRs target regions that are unmutated in variants. With dominance at 160-218 and 743-854, vaccine-associated CD4 TCRs spanned spike. Possibly, clonal diversity was underestimated; donors were largely white British and included more females. All repertoire sampling was performed exclusively after the peak T cell response.

TCRdb's copy holds only in-frame clones and misses some; the assay was immunoSEQ multiplex PCR. Here the sample spans about 130,000 clones, about nine tenths being singletons. Sequenced material: peripheral blood, taken on day 0 of AZD1222 vaccination. This clonotype originated in an adult in good health. The gene calls are TRBV28 and TRBJ2-7; D not certain. CDR3 DNA: TGTGCCAGCACCTCCCTGGATGCCTACGAGCAGTACTTC. Protein sequence: CASTSLDAYEQYF.